This TCR beta chain is from a study of blood T cell repertoires in COVID-19. The wider study: PBMCs, B-cell-depleted T cells, or T cells provided the cDNA or gDNA that made up the material.

Authors' processing steps: Scientists estimated how many nucleated cells there were by amplifying reference gene primers. Produced via immunoSEQ multiplex PCR; TCRdb's table is partial and in-frame only. V, J and clone size reflect that table, while D and trimming were determined from the DNA. There are more than 50,000 clones in the sample; roughly 91% occur only once, and 1.6% lies in the top ten. Trimming took 2 bases from V and 4 from J; bases not matched to a gene: 5. This CDR3 is 16 amino acids long. Germline V gives CDR1 MNHNS, CDR2 SASEGT. The receptor comes from a human donor in a cohort sampled during active COVID-19. Specimen: peripheral blood. V is TRBV6-1 and J is TRBJ2-3; 11 bases are shared with TRBD2. CDR3 region: CASSERASGRSDTQYF. The CDR3 DNA reads as TGTGCCAGCAGTGAAAGGGCTAGCGGGAGGTCAGATACGCAGTATTTT.